This TCR beta chain was obtained from a study of CXCR3-negative and CXCR3-positive naive CD8 T cells. Study findings and constraints: TRB CDR3s were more hydrophobic in CXCR3-positive than in CXCR3-negative naive cells.

Concerning this clonotype itself: Its target is not known.

cDNA libraries for TRB were generated by 5' RACE incorporating UMI labels. TCRdb reprocessed the 5' RACE reads and reports one entry per CDR3 protein, with no DNA. The data include about 51,000 distinct CDR3 sequences; the top ten clones carry 0.55% to 0.6%. Sequencing was done on a sample of naive CXCR3+ CD8+ T cells from blood. Regarding subset: CD45RO-CCR7+CD27+CD95- naive CD8+ T cells expressing CXCR3 (TNR3+). The clonotype comes from a human donor in good health. Some clones in this sample may be carry-over from other donors' samples.

This CDR3 is CASHTRQGHYGYTF. The chain uses TRBV12-3 or TRBV12-4 and TRBJ1-2; there is no DNA to check the TCRdb D call of TRBD1. The CDR3 is made up of 14 amino acids.